This is a list of T cell receptor beta chains from one sample in a study of CD8 T cells in ankylosing spondylitis. Each CDR3 protein is one row after TCRdb ran MiXCR on the 5' RACE reads. This table has around 39,000 distinct CDR3 sequences, roughly 9.6% appearing once. Input material: synovial fluid, either unsorted or a sorted T cell fraction (not recorded which). The origin of the receptors is a male donor with ankylosing spondylitis. Each CDR3 is given with its conserved first and last residue. The D gene is left open where the match is weak. Size is omitted from some rows. Given values are once, few, many or a class for expanded clones.

clone_size: few
j_call: TRBJ2-3
v_call: TRBV28
d_call: -
cdr3_nt: TGTGCCAGCAGTTTAAGTTCAGATACGCAGTATTTT
cdr3_aa: CASSLSSDTQYF

clone_size: -
j_call: TRBJ2-3
v_call: TRBV27
d_call: -
cdr3_nt: TGTGCCAGCAGTATCCTGGATACGCAGTATTTT
cdr3_aa: CASSILDTQYF

clone_size: few
j_call: TRBJ2-1
v_call: TRBV5-6
d_call: -
cdr3_nt: TGTGCCAGCAGCCACGGGACGGATTTTAACAATGAGCAGTTCTTC
cdr3_aa: CASSHGTDFNNEQFF

clone_size: few
j_call: TRBJ2-1
v_call: TRBV29-1
d_call: -
cdr3_nt: TGCAGCGTTGAAGGGGACTTTGACAATGAGCAGTTCTTC
cdr3_aa: CSVEGDFDNEQFF

clone_size: -
j_call: TRBJ2-7
v_call: TRBV6-1
d_call: TRBD1
cdr3_nt: TGTGCCAGCAGCCCATACGGGACAGGCGACTACGAGCAGTACTTC
cdr3_aa: CASSPYGTGDYEQYF

clone_size: -
j_call: TRBJ2-5
v_call: TRBV7-2
d_call: -
cdr3_nt: TGTGCCAGCAGCTTCAGTCCCGAGGGTGGGACCCAGTACTTC
cdr3_aa: CASSFSPEGGTQYF

clone_size: few
j_call: TRBJ2-3
v_call: TRBV12-3/TRBV12-4
d_call: -
cdr3_nt: TGTGCCAGCAGGATTAGCGAGAGCACAGATACGCAGTATTTT
cdr3_aa: CASRISESTDTQYF

clone_size: many
j_call: TRBJ2-3
v_call: TRBV20-1
d_call: -
cdr3_nt: TGCAGTGCTGAGGGCACTGAAGTCACAGATACGCAGTATTTT
cdr3_aa: CSAEGTEVTDTQYF

clone_size: many
j_call: TRBJ2-1
v_call: TRBV2
d_call: TRBD2
cdr3_nt: TGTGCCAGCAGTGAAACTAGCGCCCCCTACAATGAGCAGTTCTTC
cdr3_aa: CASSETSAPYNEQFF

clone_size: medium-sized
j_call: TRBJ2-1
v_call: TRBV29-1
d_call: -
cdr3_nt: TGCAGCGTTACTAGCAGCGGCTCCTACAATGAGCAGTTCTTC
cdr3_aa: CSVTSSGSYNEQFF

clone_size: -
j_call: TRBJ2-1
v_call: TRBV7-6
d_call: -
cdr3_nt: TGTGCCAGCAGCCGGAATTGGGACCGCAATGAGCAGTTCTTC
cdr3_aa: CASSRNWDRNEQFF

clone_size: -
j_call: TRBJ1-6
v_call: TRBV2
d_call: -
cdr3_nt: TGTGCCAGCAGGGTACTCAGTAATTCACCCCTCCACTTT
cdr3_aa: CASRVLSNSPLHF

clone_size: few
j_call: TRBJ2-1
v_call: TRBV7-9
d_call: TRBD2
cdr3_nt: TGTGCCAGCAGCCCGACTAGCGGGGTAAACAATGAGCAGTTCTTC
cdr3_aa: CASSPTSGVNNEQFF

clone_size: -
j_call: TRBJ2-1
v_call: TRBV5-6
d_call: -
cdr3_nt: TGTGCCATGGGCTCGGGGATAGGGGATGAGCAGTTCTTC
cdr3_aa: CAMGSGIGDEQFF

clone_size: -
j_call: TRBJ2-7
v_call: TRBV18
d_call: -
cdr3_nt: TGTGCCAGCTCACCACGGGGTGACGAGCAGTACTTC
cdr3_aa: CASSPRGDEQYF

clone_size: -
j_call: TRBJ2-5
v_call: TRBV10-2
d_call: -
cdr3_nt: TGCGCCAGCAGCCGGGGGGCGCGAGAGACCCAGTACTTC
cdr3_aa: CASSRGARETQYF

clone_size: few
j_call: TRBJ2-6
v_call: TRBV20-1
d_call: -
cdr3_nt: TGCAGTGCTAGAGAGAGGGGTGGTGGGGCCAACGTCCTGACTTTC
cdr3_aa: CSARERGGGANVLTF

clone_size: many
j_call: TRBJ2-2
v_call: TRBV7-6
d_call: -
cdr3_nt: TGTGCCAGCAGCTTAGCGGTGATCGGGGCCGCGAACACCGGGGAGCTGTTTTTT
cdr3_aa: CASSLAVIGAANTGELFF

clone_size: many
j_call: TRBJ1-2
v_call: TRBV15
d_call: -
cdr3_nt: TGTGCCACCAGCAGCGGTCAGTCCTATGGCTACACCTTC
cdr3_aa: CATSSGQSYGYTF

clone_size: many
j_call: TRBJ1-1
v_call: TRBV28
d_call: TRBD1
cdr3_nt: TGTGCCAGCAGTTTTGGGACAGTGAACACTGAAGCTTTCTTT
cdr3_aa: CASSFGTVNTEAFF

clone_size: many
j_call: TRBJ1-6
v_call: TRBV7-2
d_call: -
cdr3_nt: TGTGCCAGCAGCTTAAACGGACGCAACTATAATTCACCCCTCCACTTT
cdr3_aa: CASSLNGRNYNSPLHF

clone_size: -
j_call: TRBJ1-4
v_call: TRBV4-1
d_call: -
cdr3_nt: TGCGCCAGCAGCCAAGATGTGGCAGGCACTAATGAAAAACTGTTTTTT
cdr3_aa: CASSQDVAGTNEKLFF

clone_size: -
j_call: TRBJ2-3
v_call: TRBV10-3
d_call: TRBD2
cdr3_nt: TGTGCCATCAGTGTGGATTGGGGCAGCGGGAGGGCCCCAGATACGCAGTATTTT
cdr3_aa: CAISVDWGSGRAPDTQYF

clone_size: many
j_call: TRBJ1-5
v_call: TRBV12-3/TRBV12-4
d_call: -
cdr3_nt: TGTGCCAGCAGTTTTATGATCCTACTCCTTGGACACGGGATACATCAGCCCCAGCATTTT
cdr3_aa: CASSFMILLLGHGIHQPQHF

clone_size: many
j_call: TRBJ1-5
v_call: TRBV19
d_call: TRBD1
cdr3_nt: TGTGCCAGTAGCGCCGGGACAGCGAGCAATCAGCCCCAGCATTTT
cdr3_aa: CASSAGTASNQPQHF

clone_size: many
j_call: TRBJ2-7
v_call: TRBV7-9
d_call: TRBD2
cdr3_nt: TGTGCCAGCAGCTTGGGCGGGAGGCTCTCCTACGAGCAGTACTTC
cdr3_aa: CASSLGGRLSYEQYF

clone_size: many
j_call: TRBJ2-6
v_call: TRBV12-3/TRBV12-4
d_call: -
cdr3_nt: TGTGCCAGCAGTTTAGAGGGGCGGACTGGGGCCAACGTCCTGACTTTC
cdr3_aa: CASSLEGRTGANVLTF

clone_size: many
j_call: TRBJ2-1
v_call: TRBV29-1
d_call: -
cdr3_nt: TGCAGCGTTGTCTCTAGCGTACGTGGTGAGCAGTTCTTC
cdr3_aa: CSVVSSVRGEQFF

clone_size: once
j_call: TRBJ2-7
v_call: TRBV27
d_call: TRBD2
cdr3_nt: TGTGCCAGCAGTTTGGTTGCTAGCGGGAGTTCCTACGAGCAGTACTTC
cdr3_aa: CASSLVASGSSYEQYF

clone_size: many
j_call: TRBJ1-4
v_call: TRBV7-8
d_call: -
cdr3_nt: TGTGCCAGCAGCTTAGACGACAGAACTAATGAAAAACTGTTTTTT
cdr3_aa: CASSLDDRTNEKLFF

clone_size: few
j_call: TRBJ2-7
v_call: TRBV5-6
d_call: -
cdr3_nt: TGTGCCAGCAGCGGAGGGGCTCGAGGCGAGCAGTACTTC
cdr3_aa: CASSGGARGEQYF

clone_size: -
j_call: TRBJ1-2
v_call: TRBV24-1
d_call: TRBD1
cdr3_nt: TGTGCCACCAGTGACCCATCCGGACAGGGGAACTATGGCTACACCTTC
cdr3_aa: CATSDPSGQGNYGYTF

clone_size: -
j_call: TRBJ2-3
v_call: TRBV28
d_call: TRBD2
cdr3_nt: TGTGCCAGCAGTCCCGGGGGGGGTTTCACAGATACGCAGTATTTT
cdr3_aa: CASSPGGGFTDTQYF

clone_size: -
j_call: TRBJ2-3
v_call: TRBV5-1
d_call: -
cdr3_nt: TGCGCCAGCAGCTTGGAACTAGCACGCACAGATACGCAGTATTTT
cdr3_aa: CASSLELARTDTQYF

clone_size: -
j_call: TRBJ2-2
v_call: TRBV5-5
d_call: TRBD2
cdr3_nt: TGTGCCAGCAGCTCGGGGCTAGCGGGAGGACCTAACACCGGGGAGCTGTTTTTT
cdr3_aa: CASSSGLAGGPNTGELFF

clone_size: -
j_call: TRBJ2-3
v_call: TRBV6-4
d_call: TRBD1
cdr3_nt: TGTGCCAGCAGTCCCGGGACAGGGGGAACAGCAGATACGCAGTATTTT
cdr3_aa: CASSPGTGGTADTQYF

clone_size: many
j_call: TRBJ2-7
v_call: TRBV4-2
d_call: TRBD1
cdr3_nt: TGTGCCAGCAGCCAGCGGGACAGGGGGCTAGCGGGAGTCGAGCAGTACTTC
cdr3_aa: CASSQRDRGLAGVEQYF